What follows is one TCR beta chain and its context. This CDR3 contains 17 residues. J was trimmed by 1 base and V by 6 bases; bases with no gene match: 6. Germline V gives CDR1 ENHRY, CDR2 SYGVKD. This entry belongs to a study of technical replicates of blood from several donors. The protocol was immunoSEQ multiplex PCR, while the TCRdb copy is restricted to in-frame clones and leaves out a portion. The sample includes approximately 92,000 clones, 95% of them seen just once. The TCR was taken from a human donor in good health. The sequenced sample consisted of T cells isolated from PBMCs. The chain joins TRBV10-3 to TRBJ2-3; 14 bases align to TRBD2. DNA for the CDR3: TGTGCCATCAGAGGGCCGGGACTAGCGGGGGGCACAGATACGCAGTATTTT. It is translated as CAIRGPGLAGGTDTQYF.